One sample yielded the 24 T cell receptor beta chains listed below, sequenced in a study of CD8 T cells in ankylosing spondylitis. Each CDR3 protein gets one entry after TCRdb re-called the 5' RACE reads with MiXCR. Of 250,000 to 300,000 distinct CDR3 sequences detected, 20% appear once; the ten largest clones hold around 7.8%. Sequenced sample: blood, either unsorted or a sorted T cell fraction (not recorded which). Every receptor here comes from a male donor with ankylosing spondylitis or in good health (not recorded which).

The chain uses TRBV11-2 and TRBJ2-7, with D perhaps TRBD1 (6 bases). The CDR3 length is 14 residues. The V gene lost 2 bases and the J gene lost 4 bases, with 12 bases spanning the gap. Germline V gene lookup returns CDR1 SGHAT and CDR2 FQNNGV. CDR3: CASSLSQGFYEQYV. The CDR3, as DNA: TGTGCCAGCAGCTTATCACAGGGTTTTTACGAGCAGTACGTC.

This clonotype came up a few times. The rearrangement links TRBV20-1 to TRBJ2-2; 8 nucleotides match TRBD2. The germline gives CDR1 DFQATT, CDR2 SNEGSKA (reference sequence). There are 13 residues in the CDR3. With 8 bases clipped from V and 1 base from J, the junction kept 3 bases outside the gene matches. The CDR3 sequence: CSPRGGNTGELFF. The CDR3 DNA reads TGCAGTCCCCGGGGGGGGAACACCGGGGAGCTGTTTTTT.

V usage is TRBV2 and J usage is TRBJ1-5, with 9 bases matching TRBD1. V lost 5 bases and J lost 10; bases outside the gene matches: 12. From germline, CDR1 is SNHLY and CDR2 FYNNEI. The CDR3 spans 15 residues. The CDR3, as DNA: TGTGCCAGCAGTACAGGGGGCGGTGGGATCGATCCCCAGCATTTT. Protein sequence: CASSTGGGGIDPQHF.

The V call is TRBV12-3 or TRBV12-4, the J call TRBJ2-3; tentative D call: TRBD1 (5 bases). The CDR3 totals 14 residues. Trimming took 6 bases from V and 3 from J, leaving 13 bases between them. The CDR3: CASSRRQITDTQYF. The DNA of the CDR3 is TGTGCCAGCAGCAGGCGACAGATAACAGATACGCAGTATTTT.

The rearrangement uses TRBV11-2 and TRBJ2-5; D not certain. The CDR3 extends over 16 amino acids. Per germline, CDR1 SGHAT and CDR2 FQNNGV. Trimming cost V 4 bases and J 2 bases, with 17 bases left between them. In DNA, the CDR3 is TGTGCCAGCAGCTCCCAGCAGGCGGCAGAACAAGAGACCCAGTACTTC. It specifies CASSSQQAAEQETQYF.

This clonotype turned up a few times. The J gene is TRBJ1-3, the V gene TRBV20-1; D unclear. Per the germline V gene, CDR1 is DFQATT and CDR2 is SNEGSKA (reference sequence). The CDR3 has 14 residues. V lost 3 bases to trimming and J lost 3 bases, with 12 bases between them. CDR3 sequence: CSASGSGYGNTIYF. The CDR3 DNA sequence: TGCAGTGCTAGTGGGTCGGGGTATGGAAACACCATATATTTT.

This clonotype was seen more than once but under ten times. The CDR3 region has the DNA TGTGCCATCAGAGATGTGACAGGGCGCACAGATACGCAGTATTTT. This encodes CAIRDVTGRTDTQYF. The chain uses TRBV10-3 and TRBJ2-3; 7 bases are a match to TRBD1. The CDR3 runs 15 residues. V lost 6 bases to trimming and J lost 1 base; unmatched junction nucleotides: 7. CDR1 ENHRY and CDR2 SYGVKD come from the germline V gene.

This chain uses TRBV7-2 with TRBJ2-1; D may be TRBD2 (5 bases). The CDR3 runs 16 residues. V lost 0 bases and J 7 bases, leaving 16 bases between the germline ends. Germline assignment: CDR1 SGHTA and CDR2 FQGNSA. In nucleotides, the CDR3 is TGTGCCAGCAGCTTAGCCGGCTCCGGGGTAGATAATGAGCAGTTCTTC. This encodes CASSLAGSGVDNEQFF.

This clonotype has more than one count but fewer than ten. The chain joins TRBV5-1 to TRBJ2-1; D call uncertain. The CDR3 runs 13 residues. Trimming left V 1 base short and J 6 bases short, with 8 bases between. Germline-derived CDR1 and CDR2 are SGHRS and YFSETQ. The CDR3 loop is CASSLNARNEQFF. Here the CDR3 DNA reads TGCGCCAGCAGCTTGAACGCGCGCAATGAGCAGTTCTTC.

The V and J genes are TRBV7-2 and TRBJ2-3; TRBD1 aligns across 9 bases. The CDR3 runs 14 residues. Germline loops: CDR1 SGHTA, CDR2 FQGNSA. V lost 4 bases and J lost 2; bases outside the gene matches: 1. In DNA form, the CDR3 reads TGTGCCAGCAGCTCACAGGGGGCCACAGATACGCAGTATTTT. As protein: CASSSQGATDTQYF.

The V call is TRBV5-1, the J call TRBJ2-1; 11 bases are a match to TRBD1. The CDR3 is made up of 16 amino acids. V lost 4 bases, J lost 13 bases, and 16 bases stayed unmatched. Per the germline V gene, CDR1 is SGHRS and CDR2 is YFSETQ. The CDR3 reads CASSVGQGALAGVQFF. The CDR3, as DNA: TGCGCCAGCAGCGTAGGACAGGGGGCCTTAGCGGGAGTTCAGTTCTTC.

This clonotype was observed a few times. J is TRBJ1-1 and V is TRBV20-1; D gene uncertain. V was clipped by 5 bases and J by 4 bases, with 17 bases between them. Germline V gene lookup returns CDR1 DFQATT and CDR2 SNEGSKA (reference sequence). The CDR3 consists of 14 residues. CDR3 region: CSAPTPIALTEAFF. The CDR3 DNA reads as TGCAGTGCTCCTACCCCGATAGCTCTCACTGAAGCTTTCTTT.

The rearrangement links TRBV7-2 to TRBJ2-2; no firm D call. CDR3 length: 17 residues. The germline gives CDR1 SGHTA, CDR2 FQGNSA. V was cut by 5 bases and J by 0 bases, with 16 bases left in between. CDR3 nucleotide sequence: TGTGCCAGCAGCCGGGTCTTTACTTACGCGAACACCGGGGAGCTGTTTTTT. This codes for CASSRVFTYANTGELFF.

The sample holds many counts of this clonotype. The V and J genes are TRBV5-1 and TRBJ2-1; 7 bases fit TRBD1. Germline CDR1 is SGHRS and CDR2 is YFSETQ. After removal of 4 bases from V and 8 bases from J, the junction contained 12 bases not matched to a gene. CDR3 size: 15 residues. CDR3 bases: TGCGCCAGCAGCAGTTACAGGGGATTAGGCGATGAGCAGTTCTTC. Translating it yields CASSSYRGLGDEQFF. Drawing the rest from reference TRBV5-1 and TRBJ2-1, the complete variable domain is KAGVTQTPRYLIKTRGQQVTLSCSPISGHRSVSWYQQTPGQGLQFLFEYFSETQRNKGNFPGRFSGRQFSNSRSEMNVSTLELGDSALYLCASSSYRGLGDEQFFGPGTRLTVL.

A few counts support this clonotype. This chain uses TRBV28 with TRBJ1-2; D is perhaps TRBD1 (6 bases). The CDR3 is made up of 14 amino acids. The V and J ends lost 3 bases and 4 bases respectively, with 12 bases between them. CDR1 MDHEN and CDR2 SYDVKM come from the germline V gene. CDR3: CASSFPQGSYGYTF. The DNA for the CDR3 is TGTGCCAGCAGTTTCCCACAGGGTTCCTATGGCTACACCTTC.

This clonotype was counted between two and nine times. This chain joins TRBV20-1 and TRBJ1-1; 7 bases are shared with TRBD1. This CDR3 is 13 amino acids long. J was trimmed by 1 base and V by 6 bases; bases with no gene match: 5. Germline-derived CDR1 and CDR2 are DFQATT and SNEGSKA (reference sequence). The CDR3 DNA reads TGCAGTGCGCCGACAGGGTCGAACACTGAAGCTTTCTTT. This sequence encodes CSAPTGSNTEAFF.

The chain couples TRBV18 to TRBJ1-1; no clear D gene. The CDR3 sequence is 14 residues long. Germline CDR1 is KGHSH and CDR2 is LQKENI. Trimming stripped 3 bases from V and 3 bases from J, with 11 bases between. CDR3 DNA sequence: TGTGCCAGCTCACCGGGTCCTGGGGACACTGAAGCTTTCTTT. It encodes CASSPGPGDTEAFF.

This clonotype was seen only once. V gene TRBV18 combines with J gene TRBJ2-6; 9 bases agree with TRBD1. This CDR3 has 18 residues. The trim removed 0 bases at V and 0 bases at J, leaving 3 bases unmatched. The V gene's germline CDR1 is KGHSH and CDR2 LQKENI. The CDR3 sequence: CASSPPGTGSSGANVLTF. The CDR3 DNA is TGTGCCAGCTCACCACCCGGGACAGGGTCCTCTGGGGCCAACGTCCTGACTTTC.

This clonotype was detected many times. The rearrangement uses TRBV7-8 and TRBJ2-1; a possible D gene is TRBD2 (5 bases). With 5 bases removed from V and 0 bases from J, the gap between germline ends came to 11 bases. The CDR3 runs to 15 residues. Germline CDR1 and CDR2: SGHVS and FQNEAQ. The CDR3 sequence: CASSQQRSSYNEQFF. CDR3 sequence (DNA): TGTGCCAGCAGCCAACAGCGGAGCTCCTACAATGAGCAGTTCTTC.

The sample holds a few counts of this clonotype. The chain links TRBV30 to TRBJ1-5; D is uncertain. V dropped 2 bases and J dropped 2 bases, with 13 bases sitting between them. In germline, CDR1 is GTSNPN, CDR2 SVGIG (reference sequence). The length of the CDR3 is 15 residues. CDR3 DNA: TGTGCCTGGAGTTCGGCTCGACGGGGCAATCAGCCCCAGCATTTT. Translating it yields CAWSSARRGNQPQHF. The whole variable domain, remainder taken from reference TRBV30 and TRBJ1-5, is SQTIHQWPATLVQPVGSPLSLECTVEGTSNPNLYWYRQAAGRGLQLLFYSVGIGQISSEVPQNLSASRPQDRQFILSSKKLLLSDSGFYLCAWSSARRGNQPQHFGDGTRLSIL.

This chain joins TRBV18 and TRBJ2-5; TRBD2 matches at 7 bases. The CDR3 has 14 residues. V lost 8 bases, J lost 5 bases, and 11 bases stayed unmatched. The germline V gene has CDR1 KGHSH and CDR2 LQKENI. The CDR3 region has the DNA TGTGCCAGCGCTACGGGGGGAAATCGGGAGACCCAGTACTTC. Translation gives CASATGGNRETQYF.

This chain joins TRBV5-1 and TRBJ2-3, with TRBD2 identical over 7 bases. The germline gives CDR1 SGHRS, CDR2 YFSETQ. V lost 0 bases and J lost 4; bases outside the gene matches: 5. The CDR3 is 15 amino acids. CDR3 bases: TGCGCCAGCAGCTTGGAGGCGGGAGTTGCAGATACGCAGTATTTT. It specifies CASSLEAGVADTQYF.

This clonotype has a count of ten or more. CDR3 bases: TGCGCCAGCAGCTACATGACAGGGGAGGGTGAAAAACTGTTTTTT. As protein: CASSYMTGEGEKLFF. The gene calls are TRBV5-1 and TRBJ1-4, with 8 bases aligning to TRBD1. In germline, CDR1 is SGHRS, CDR2 YFSETQ. V shed 3 bases, J shed 7 bases, and the junction held 8 bases outside the gene matches. The CDR3 contains 15 residues.

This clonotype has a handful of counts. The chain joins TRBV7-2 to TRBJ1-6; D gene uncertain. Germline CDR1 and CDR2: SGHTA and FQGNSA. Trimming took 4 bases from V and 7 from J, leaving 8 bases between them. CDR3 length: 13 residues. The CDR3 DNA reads TGTGCCAGCAGCTCAAGGCGGAATTCACCCCTCCACTTT. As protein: CASSSRRNSPLHF.